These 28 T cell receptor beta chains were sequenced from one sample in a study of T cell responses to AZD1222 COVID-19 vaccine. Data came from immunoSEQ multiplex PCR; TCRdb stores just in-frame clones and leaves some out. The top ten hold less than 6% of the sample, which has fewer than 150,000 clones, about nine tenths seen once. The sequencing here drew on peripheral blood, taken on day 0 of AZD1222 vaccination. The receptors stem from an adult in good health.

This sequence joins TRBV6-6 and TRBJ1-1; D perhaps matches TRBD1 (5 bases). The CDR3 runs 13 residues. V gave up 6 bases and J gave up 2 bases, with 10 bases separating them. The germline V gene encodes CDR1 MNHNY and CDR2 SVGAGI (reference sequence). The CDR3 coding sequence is TGTGCCAGCAGCAGAGGGGCCAACACTGAAGCTTTCTTT. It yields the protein CASSRGANTEAFF.

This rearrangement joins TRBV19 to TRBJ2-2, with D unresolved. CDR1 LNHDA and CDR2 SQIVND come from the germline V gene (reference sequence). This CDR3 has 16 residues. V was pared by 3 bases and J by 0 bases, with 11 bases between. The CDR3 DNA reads TGTGCCAGTAGTATCTTCCCAGACGCGAACACCGGGGAGCTGTTTTTT. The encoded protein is CASSIFPDANTGELFF.

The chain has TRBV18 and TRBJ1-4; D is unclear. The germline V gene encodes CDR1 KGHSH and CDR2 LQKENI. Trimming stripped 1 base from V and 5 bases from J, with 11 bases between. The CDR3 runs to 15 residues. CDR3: CASSPRAVQNEKLFF. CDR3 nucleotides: TGTGCCAGCTCACCACGGGCAGTCCAAAATGAAAAACTGTTTTTT.

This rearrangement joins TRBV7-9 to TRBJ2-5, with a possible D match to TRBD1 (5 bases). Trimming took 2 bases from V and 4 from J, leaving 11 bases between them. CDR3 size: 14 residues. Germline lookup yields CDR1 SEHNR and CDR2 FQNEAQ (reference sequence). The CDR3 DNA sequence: TGTGCCAGCAGCTTACTAAGAAGGGGAGAGACCCAGTACTTC. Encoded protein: CASSLLRRGETQYF. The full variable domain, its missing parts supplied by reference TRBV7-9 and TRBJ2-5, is DTGVSQNPRHKITKRGQNVTFRCDPISEHNRLYWYRQTLGQGPEFLTYFQNEAQLEKSRLLSDRFSAERPKGSFSTLEIQRTEQGDSAMYLCASSLLRRGETQYFGPGTRLLVL.

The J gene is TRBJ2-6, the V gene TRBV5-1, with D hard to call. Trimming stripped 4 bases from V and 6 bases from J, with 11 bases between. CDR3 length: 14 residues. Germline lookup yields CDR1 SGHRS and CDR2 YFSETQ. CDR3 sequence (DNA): TGCGCCAGCAGCCCCGATTTTGAGGCCAACGTCCTGACTTTC. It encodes CASSPDFEANVLTF.

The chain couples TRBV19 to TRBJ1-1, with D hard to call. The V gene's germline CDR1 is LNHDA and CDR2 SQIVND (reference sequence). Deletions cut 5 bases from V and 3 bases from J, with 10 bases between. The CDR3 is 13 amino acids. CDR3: CASSPNTYTEAFF. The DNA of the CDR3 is TGTGCCAGTAGTCCGAACACCTACACTGAAGCTTTCTTT.

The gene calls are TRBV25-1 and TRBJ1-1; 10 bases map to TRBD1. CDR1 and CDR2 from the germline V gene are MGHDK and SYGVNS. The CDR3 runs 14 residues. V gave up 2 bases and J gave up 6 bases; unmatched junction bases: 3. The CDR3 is CASSEGTGAPEAFF. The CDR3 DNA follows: TGTGCCAGCAGTGAAGGGACAGGGGCCCCTGAAGCTTTCTTT. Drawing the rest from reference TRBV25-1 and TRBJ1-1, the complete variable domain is EADIYQTPRYLVIGTGKKITLECSQTMGHDKMYWYQQDPGMELHLIHYSYGVNSTEKGDLSSESTVSRIRTEHFPLTLESARPSHTSQYLCASSEGTGAPEAFFGQGTRLTVV.

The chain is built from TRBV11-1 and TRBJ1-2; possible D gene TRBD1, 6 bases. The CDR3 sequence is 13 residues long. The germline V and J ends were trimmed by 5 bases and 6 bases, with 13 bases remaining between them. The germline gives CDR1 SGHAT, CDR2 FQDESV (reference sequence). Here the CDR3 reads CASSVDRNNGYTF. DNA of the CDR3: TGTGCCAGCAGCGTTGACAGGAACAATGGCTACACCTTC.

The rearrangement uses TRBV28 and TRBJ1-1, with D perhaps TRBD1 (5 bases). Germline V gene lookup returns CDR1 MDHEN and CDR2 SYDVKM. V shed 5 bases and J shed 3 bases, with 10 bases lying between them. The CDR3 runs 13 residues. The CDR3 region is CASSRLGDTEAFF. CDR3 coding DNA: TGTGCCAGCAGTCGCTTAGGGGACACTGAAGCTTTCTTT.

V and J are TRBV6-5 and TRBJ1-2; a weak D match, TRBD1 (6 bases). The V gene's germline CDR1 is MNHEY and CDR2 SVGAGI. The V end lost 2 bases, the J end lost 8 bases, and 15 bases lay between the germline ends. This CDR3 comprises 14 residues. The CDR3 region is CASSYANVRGGYTF. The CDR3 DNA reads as TGTGCCAGCAGTTACGCGAATGTCAGGGGAGGCTACACCTTC.

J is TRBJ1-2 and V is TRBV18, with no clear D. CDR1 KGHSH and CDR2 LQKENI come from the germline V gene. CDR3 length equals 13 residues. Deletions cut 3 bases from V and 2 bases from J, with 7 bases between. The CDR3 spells CASSPDGNYGYTF. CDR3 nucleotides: TGTGCCAGCTCACCGGACGGGAACTATGGCTACACCTTC.

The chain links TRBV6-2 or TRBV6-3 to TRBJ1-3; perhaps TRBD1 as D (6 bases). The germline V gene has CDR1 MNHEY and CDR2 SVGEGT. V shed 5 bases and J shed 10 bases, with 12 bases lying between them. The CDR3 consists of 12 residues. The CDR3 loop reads CASSPGDRTIYF. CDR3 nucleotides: TGTGCCAGCAGTCCAGGGGATCGGACCATATATTTT.

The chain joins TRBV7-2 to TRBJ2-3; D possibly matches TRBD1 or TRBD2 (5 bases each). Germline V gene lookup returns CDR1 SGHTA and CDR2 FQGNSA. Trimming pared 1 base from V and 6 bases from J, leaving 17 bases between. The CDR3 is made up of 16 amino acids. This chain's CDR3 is CASSLEGTWASDTQYF. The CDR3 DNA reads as TGTGCCAGCAGCTTAGAGGGGACGTGGGCAAGTGATACGCAGTATTTT.

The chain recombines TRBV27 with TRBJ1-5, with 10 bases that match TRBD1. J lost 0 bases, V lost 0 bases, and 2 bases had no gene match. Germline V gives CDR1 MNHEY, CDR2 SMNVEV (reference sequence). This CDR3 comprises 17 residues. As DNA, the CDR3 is TGTGCCAGCAGTTTATCGGGACAGGGGACTAGCAATCAGCCCCAGCATTTT. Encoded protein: CASSLSGQGTSNQPQHF.

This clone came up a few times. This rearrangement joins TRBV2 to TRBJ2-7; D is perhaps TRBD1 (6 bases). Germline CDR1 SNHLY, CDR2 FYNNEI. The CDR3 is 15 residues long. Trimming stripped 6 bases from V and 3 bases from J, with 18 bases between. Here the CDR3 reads CASSLVRDTNYEQYF. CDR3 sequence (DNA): TGTGCCAGCAGCCTCGTCCGGGACACCAACTACGAGCAGTACTTC.

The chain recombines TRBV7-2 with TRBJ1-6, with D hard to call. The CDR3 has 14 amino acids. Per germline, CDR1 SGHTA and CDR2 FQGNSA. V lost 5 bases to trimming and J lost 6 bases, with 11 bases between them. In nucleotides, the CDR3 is TGTGCCAGCAGCGCATCACAGATTAATTCACCCCTCCACTTT. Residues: CASSASQINSPLHF.

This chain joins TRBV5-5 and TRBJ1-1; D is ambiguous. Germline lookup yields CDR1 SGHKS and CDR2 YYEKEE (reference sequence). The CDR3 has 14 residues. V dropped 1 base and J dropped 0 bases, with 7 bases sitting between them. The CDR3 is CASSLNFLNTEAFF. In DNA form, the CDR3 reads TGTGCCAGCAGCTTGAATTTTCTGAACACTGAAGCTTTCTTT.

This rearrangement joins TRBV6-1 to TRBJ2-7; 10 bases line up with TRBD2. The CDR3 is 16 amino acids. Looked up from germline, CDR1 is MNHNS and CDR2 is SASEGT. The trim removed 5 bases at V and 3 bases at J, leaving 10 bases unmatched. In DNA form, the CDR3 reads TGTGCCAGCAGTAAAGATAGCGGGGGGAAGATCTACGAGCAGTACTTC. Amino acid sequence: CASSKDSGGKIYEQYF.

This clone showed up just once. CDR3 DNA sequence: TGTGCCAGTAGTATGATGATTGGCAGTTTAATCTCACCCCTCCACTTT. It yields the protein CASSMMIGSLISPLHF. The rearrangement uses TRBV19 and TRBJ1-6; no clear D gene. Germline V gene sequence: CDR1 LNHDA, CDR2 SQIVND (reference sequence). The length of the CDR3 is 16 residues. Between the trimmed V and J ends, which lost 3 bases and 10 bases, there was a span of 19 bases.

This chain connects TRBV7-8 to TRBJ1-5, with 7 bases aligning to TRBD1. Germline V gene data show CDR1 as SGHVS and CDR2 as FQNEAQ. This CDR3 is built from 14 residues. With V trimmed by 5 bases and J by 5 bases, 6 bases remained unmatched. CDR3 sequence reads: CASSERQGDQPQHF. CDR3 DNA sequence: TGTGCCAGCAGCGAAAGACAGGGAGATCAGCCCCAGCATTTT.

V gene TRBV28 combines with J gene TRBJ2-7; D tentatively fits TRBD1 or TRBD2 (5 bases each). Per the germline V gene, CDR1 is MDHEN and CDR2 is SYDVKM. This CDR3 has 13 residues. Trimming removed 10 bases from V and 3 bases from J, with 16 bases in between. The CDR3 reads CATRGRSNYEQYF. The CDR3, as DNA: TGTGCCACCCGGGGCAGGTCAAACTACGAGCAGTACTTC.

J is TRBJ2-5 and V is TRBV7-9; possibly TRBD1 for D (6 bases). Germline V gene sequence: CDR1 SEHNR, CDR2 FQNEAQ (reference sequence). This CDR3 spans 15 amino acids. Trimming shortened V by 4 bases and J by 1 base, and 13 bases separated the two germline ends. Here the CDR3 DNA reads TGTGCCAGCAGCTCCCGCGGACAGATCCAAGAGACCCAGTACTTC. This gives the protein CASSSRGQIQETQYF.

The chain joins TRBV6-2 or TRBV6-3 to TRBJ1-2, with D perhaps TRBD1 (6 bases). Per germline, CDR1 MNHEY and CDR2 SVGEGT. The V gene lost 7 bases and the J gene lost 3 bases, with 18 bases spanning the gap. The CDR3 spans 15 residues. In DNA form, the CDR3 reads TGTGCCAGCAACCCTTGGACAGCTGGCCACTATGGCTACACCTTC. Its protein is CASNPWTAGHYGYTF.

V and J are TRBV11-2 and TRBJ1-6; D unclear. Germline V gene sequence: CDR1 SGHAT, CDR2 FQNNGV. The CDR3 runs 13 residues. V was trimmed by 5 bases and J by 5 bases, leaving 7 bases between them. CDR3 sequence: CASSPNHNSPLHF. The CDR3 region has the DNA TGTGCCAGCAGCCCAAATCATAATTCACCCCTCCACTTT.

CDR3 region: CASSQGTASYNEQFF. The CDR3 DNA sequence: TGTGCCAGCTCTCAAGGGACGGCTTCCTACAATGAGCAGTTCTTC. The V gene is TRBV18, the J gene TRBJ2-1, with D possibly called TRBD1 or TRBD2 (5 bases each). The CDR3 runs to 15 residues. Trimming shortened V by 6 bases and J by 1 base, and 13 bases separated the two germline ends. CDR1 and CDR2 (germline): KGHSH, LQKENI.

The CDR3 bases are TGTGCCTGGACCGACGGACAGGGGCCGTCCTACGAGCAGTACTTC. It is translated as CAWTDGQGPSYEQYF. The V and J genes are TRBV30 and TRBJ2-7; 9 bases line up with TRBD1. In germline, CDR1 is GTSNPN, CDR2 SVGIG (reference sequence). J lost 1 base, V lost 4 bases, and 8 bases had no gene match. This CDR3 region has 15 residues. Full variable domain (remainder filled in from reference TRBV30 and TRBJ2-7): SQTIHQWPATLVQPVGSPLSLECTVEGTSNPNLYWYRQAAGRGLQLLFYSVGIGQISSEVPQNLSASRPQDRQFILSSKKLLLSDSGFYLCAWTDGQGPSYEQYFGPGTRLTVT.

The CDR3 nucleotides are TGTGCCAGCAGCGGGACAGGGGTCGAGACCCAGTACTTC. This sequence encodes CASSGTGVETQYF. The chain is built from TRBV5-6 and TRBJ2-5; TRBD1 aligns across 10 bases. V was pared by 4 bases and J by 5 bases, with 2 bases of the junction left unmatched. CDR3 length: 13 residues. Germline V gives CDR1 SGHDT, CDR2 YYEEEE.

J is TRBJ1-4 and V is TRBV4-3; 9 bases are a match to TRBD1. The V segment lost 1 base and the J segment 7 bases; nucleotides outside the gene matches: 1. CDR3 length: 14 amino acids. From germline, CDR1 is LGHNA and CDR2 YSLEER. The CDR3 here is CASSQGTGVEKLFF. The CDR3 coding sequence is TGCGCCAGCAGCCAAGGGACAGGGGTTGAAAAACTGTTTTTT.